The 4 T cell receptor beta chains presented below share a single source sample, sequenced in a study of T-cell reconstitution after alpha-beta-depleted transplantation in children (dated by TCRdb to 2016 to 2017). The treatment or condition label of this sample denotes: allogeneic hematopoietic cell transplantation with graft depleted of TCRalphabeta T cells and CD19 B cells. Libraries were prepared through PCR. Sequencing relied on an Illumina HiSeq 2500. TCR libraries were prepared with molecular barcoding, using unique molecular identifiers to normalize TCRbeta repertoire quantification. TCRdb redid the processing of the public reads, applying fastp at Q25 and MiXCR, and retained in-frame beta chains. Every CDR3 protein is listed once, alongside the most common genes and DNA of its rows. In all, the sample holds about 460,000 distinct CDR3 sequences, and about an eighth of those were seen once. Clones ranked in the top ten supply around 15% of the sample.

The sequencing here drew on PBMCs, mostly from graft donor cells, taken 180 days after TCRalphabeta/CD19-depleted stem cell transplant. The receptor source for this set is a female patient aged 2-10 years who had a stem cell transplant for aplastic anemia, so the T cells may come from the graft donor.

This clonotype has a handful of counts. The chain carries TRBV5-1 and TRBJ2-7; 7 bases align to TRBD1. The ends lost 5 bases at V and 1 base at J; junction bases unmatched: 3. This CDR3 is 13 amino acids long. The germline V gene encodes CDR1 SGHRS and CDR2 YFSETQ. CDR3 loop: CASSWDRSYEQYF. DNA of the CDR3: TGCGCCAGCAGTTGGGACAGATCCTACGAGCAGTACTTC.

This clonotype was counted only a few times. The chain links TRBV6-5 to TRBJ1-2, with D possibly matching TRBD1 (6 bases). In germline, CDR1 is MNHEY, CDR2 SVGAGI. With 2 bases removed from V and 6 bases from J, the gap between germline ends came to 16 bases. The CDR3 loop spans 15 amino acids. CDR3 DNA: TGTGCCAGCAGTTACCGTGTCGGGGGGCGCGATGGCTACACCTTC. Its protein product is CASSYRVGGRDGYTF.

This clonotype was observed a handful of times. This chain links TRBV9 with TRBJ2-1; D ambiguous. Germline-derived CDR1 and CDR2 are SGDLS and YYNGEE. Trimming left V 0 bases short and J 5 bases short, with 18 bases between. The CDR3 loop spans 17 amino acids. The CDR3, as DNA: TGTGCCAGCAGCGTAGTTCCCAGGCCCCAACCAAACAATGAGCAGTTCTTC. Encoded protein: CASSVVPRPQPNNEQFF.

This clonotype was found a few times. The V gene is TRBV7-6, the J gene TRBJ2-7; maybe TRBD1 (5 bases). The CDR3 is made up of 12 amino acids. Germline CDR1 and CDR2: SGHVS and FNYEAQ. V gave up 6 bases and J gave up 3 bases, with 9 bases separating them. The CDR3 DNA reads TGTGCCAGCAGTTTACAGGACTACGAGCAGTACTTC. This encodes CASSLQDYEQYF.